The TCR beta chain described here comes from a study of blood T cell repertoires in COVID-19. Study at large: Some COVID-19 samples were acute and others convalescent; all came from the United States, Italy and Spain. Nucleic acid was either cDNA or gDNA, and it came from T cells, B-cell-depleted T cells, or PBMCs.

Authors' analysis steps: Reference gene primers were amplified, and this amplification served to estimate nucleated cell counts. Libraries were prepared by immunoSEQ multiplex PCR; TCRdb keeps only in-frame clonotypes and omits some of them. That table gives V, J and clone size, and the DNA gave D and trimming. The sample carries 150,000 to 200,000 clones, less than 85% recorded once. CDR1 and CDR2 from the germline V gene are SNHLY and FYNNEI. The V end was cut by 4 bases, the J end by 5 bases, with 9 bases between. The CDR3 sequence is 13 residues long. What was sequenced was peripheral blood. This clonotype originated in a human donor in a cohort sampled during active COVID-19. The chain links TRBV2 to TRBJ2-1; D ambiguous. Written as DNA, the CDR3 is TGTGCCAGCAGTGTCTCCAGGAACAATGAGCAGTTCTTC. This sequence encodes CASSVSRNNEQFF.